This TCR beta chain was captured by sequencing in a study of CXCR3-negative and CXCR3-positive naive CD8 T cells. Naive CD8+ T cells displayed a CD45RO-CCR7+CD27+CD95- phenotype. UMI-tagged TRB cDNA libraries were built via 5' RACE. TCRdb reanalyzed the 5' RACE reads and collapses them to one entry per CDR3 protein, without DNA. The table for this sample gives just under 65,000 distinct CDR3 sequences. Overall study findings and caveats: Cryopreservation partially decreased CXCR3 expression, and most assays used fresh PBMCs. Much lower diversity was found in memory CD8+ cells, while both naive subsets had comparably high diversity. Higher TRB CDR3 hydrophobicity marked CXCR3-positive naive cells relative to CXCR3-negative naive cells. CXCR3-negative and CXCR3-positive naive cells shared comparable TRBV-TRBJ usage, but memory cells did not.

On this clonotype: No antigen is known for it.

CDR1 is SEHNR, CDR2 FQNEAQ, per germline (reference sequence). The CDR3 is made up of 13 amino acids. The J gene is TRBJ2-1, the V gene TRBV7-9; TCRdb proposes TRBD1, but this gene call is untestable without DNA. The sequencing input was naive CXCR3+ CD8+ T cells from blood. Subset noted: CD45RO-CCR7+CD27+CD95- naive CD8+ T cells expressing CXCR3 (TNR3+). The clonotype was recovered from a human donor in good health. Some clones in this sample may be carry-over from other donors' samples. The CDR3 sequence: CASTTPDQTEQFF.